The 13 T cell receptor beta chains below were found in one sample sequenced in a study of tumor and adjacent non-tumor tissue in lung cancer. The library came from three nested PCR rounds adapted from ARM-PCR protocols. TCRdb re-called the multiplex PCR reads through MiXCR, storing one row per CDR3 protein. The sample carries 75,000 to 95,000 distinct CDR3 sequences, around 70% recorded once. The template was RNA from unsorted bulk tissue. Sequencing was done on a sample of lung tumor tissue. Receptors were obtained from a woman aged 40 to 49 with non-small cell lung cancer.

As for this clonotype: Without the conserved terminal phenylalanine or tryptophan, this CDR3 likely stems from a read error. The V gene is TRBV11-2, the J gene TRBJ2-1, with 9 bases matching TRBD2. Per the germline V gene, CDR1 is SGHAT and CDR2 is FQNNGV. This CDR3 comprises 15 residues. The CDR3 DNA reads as TGTGACAGCTGCTTAGATCCCAGCGGGGGGATTGAGCAGTTCTTA. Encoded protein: CDSCLDPSGGIEQFL.

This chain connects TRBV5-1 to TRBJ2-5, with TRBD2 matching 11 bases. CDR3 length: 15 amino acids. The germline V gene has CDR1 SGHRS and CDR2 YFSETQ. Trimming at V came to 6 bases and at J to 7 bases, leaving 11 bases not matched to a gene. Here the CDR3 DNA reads TGCGCCAGCAACTTTAGCGGGGGGGCCATGGCGACCCAGTACTTC. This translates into CASNFSGGAMATQYF.

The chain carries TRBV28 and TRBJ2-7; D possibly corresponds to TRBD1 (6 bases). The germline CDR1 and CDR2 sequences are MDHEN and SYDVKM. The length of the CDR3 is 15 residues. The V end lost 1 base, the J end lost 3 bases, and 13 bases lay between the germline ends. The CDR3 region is CASSLSRQDDYEQYF. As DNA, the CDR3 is TGTGCCAGCAGTTTATCACGACAGGACGACTACGAGCAGTACTTC. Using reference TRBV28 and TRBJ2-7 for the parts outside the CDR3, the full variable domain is DVKVTQSSRYLVKRTGEKVFLECVQDMDHENMFWYRQDPGLGLRLIYFSYDVKMKEKGDIPEGYSVSREKKERFSLILESASTNQTSMYLCASSLSRQDDYEQYFGPGTRLTVT.

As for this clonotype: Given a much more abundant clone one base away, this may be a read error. CDR3 nucleotide sequence: TGTGCCATCAGGGGGGACAGGGGTGACACAGATACGCAGTATTTT. Translated, it gives CAIRGDRGDTDTQYF. This chain uses TRBV10-3 with TRBJ2-3, with 10 bases identical to TRBD1. This CDR3 has 15 amino acids. V lost 6 bases and J lost 2; bases outside the gene matches: 5. Germline values: CDR1 ENHRY, CDR2 SYGVKD.

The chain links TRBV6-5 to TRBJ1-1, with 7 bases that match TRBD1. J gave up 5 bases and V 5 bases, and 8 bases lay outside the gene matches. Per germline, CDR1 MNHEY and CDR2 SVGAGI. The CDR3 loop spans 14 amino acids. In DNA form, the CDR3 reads TGTGCCAGCAGTCGACAGGGAGAGAGGACTGAAGCTTTCTTT. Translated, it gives CASSRQGERTEAFF.

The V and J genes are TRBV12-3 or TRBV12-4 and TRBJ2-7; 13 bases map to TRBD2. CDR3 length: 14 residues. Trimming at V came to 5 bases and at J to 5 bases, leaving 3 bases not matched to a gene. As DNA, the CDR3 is TGTGCCAGCAGTACTAGCGGGGGGGCCCACGAGCAGTACTTC. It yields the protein CASSTSGGAHEQYF.

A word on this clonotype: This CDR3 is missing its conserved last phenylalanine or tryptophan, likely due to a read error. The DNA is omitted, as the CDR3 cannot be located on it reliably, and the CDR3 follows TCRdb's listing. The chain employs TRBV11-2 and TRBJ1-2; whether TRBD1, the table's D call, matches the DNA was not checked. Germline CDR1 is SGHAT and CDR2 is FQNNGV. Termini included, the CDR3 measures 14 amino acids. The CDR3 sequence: CASSLGTGNYGYIS.

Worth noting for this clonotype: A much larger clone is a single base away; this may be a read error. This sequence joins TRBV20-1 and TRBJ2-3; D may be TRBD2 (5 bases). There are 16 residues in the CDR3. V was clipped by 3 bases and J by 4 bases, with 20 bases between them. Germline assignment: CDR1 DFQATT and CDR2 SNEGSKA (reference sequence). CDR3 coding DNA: TGCAGTGCTAGCGACATTAGGCGAGATAGCGCAGATACGCAGTATTTT. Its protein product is CSASDIRRDSADTQYF.

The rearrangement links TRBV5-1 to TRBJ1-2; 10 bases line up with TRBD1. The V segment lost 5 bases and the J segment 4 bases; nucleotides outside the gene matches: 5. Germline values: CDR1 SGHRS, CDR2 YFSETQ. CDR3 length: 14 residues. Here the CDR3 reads CASSLGQGIYGYTF. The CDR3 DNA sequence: TGCGCCAGCAGTCTGGGACAGGGGATCTATGGCTACACCTTC.

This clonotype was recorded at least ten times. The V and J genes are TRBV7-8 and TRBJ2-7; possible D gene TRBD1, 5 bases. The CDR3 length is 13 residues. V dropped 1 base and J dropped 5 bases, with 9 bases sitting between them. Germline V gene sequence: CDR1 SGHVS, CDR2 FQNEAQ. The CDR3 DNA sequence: TGTGCCAGCAGCTTAGATTTAGGGGACGAGCAGTACTTC. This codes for CASSLDLGDEQYF. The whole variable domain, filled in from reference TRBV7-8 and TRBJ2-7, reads GAGVSQSPRYKVAKRGQDVALRCDPISGHVSLFWYQQALGQGPEFLTYFQNEAQLDKSGLPSDRFFAERPEGSVSTLKIQRTQQEDSAVYLCASSLDLGDEQYFGPGTRLTVT.

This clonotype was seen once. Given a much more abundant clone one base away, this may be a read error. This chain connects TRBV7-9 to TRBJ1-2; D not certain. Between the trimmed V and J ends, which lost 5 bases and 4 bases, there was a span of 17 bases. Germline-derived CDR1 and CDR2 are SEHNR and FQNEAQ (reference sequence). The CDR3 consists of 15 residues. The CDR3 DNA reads TGTGCCAGCAGCATAGTAGGGAACGAGGTCTATGGCTACACCTTC. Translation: CASSIVGNEVYGYTF.

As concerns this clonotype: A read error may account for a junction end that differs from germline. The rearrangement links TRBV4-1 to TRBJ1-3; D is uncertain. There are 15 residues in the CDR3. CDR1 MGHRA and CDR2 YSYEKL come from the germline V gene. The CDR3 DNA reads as TGCGCCAGCAGCCATTCCGTCCTCTCTGAAAACACCATATATTTT. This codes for CASSHSVLSENTIYF.

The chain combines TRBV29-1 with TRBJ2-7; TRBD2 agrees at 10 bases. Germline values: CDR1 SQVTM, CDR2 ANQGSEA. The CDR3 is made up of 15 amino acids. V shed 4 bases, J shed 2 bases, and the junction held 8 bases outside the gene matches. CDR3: CSVVLAGSRPYEQYF. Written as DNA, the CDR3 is TGCAGCGTTGTACTAGCGGGGTCAAGGCCCTACGAGCAGTACTTC.